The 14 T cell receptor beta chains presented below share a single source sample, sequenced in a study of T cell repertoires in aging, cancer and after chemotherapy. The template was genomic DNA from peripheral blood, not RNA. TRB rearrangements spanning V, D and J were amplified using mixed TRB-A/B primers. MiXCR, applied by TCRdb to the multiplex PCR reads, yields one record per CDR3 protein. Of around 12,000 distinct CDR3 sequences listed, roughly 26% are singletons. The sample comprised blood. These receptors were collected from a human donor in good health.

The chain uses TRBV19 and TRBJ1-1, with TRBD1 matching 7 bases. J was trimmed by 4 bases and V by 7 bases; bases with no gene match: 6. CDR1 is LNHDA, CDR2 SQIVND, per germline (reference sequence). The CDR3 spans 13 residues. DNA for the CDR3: TGTGCCAGTAAAACAGGGGAGATCACTGAAGCTTTCTTT. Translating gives CASKTGEITEAFF. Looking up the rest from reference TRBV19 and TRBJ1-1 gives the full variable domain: DGGITQSPKYLFRKEGQNVTLSCEQNLNHDAMYWYRQDPGQGLRLIYYSQIVNDFQKGDIAEGYSVSREKKESFPLTVTSAQKNPTAFYLCASKTGEITEAFFGQGTRLTVV.

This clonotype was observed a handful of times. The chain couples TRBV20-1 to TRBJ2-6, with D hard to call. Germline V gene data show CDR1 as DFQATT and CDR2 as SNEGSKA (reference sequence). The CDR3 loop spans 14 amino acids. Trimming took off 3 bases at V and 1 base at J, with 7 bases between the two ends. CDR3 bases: TGCAGTGCTAGTTTAAAGTCTGGGGCCAACGTCCTGACTTTC. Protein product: CSASLKSGANVLTF.

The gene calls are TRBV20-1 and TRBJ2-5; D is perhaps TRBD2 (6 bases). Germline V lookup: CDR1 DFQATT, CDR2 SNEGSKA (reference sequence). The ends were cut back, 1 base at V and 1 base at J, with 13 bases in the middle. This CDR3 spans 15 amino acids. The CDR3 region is CSARGGGVRQETQYF. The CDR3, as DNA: TGCAGTGCTAGAGGCGGCGGGGTACGCCAAGAGACCCAGTACTTC.

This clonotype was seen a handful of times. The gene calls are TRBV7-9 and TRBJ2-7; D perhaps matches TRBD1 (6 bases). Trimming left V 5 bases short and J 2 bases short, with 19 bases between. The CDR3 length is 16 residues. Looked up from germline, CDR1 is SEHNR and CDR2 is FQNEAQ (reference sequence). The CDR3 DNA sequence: TGTGCCAGCAGCGCAAAGGCCGGACAGCTAGCCTACGAGCAGTACTTC. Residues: CASSAKAGQLAYEQYF.

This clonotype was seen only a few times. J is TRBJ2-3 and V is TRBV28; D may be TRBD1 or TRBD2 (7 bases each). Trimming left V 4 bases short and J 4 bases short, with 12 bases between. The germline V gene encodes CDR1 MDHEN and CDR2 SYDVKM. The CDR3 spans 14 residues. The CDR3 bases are TGTGCCAGCAGTTCCAGGGGGGGCCCAGATACGCAGTATTTT. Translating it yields CASSSRGGPDTQYF.

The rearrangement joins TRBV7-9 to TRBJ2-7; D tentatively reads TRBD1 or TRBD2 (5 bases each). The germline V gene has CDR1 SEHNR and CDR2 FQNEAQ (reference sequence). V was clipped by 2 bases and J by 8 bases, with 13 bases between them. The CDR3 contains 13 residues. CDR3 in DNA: TGTGCCAGCAGCTTATCGGGTTCGGGACAGCAGTACTTC. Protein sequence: CASSLSGSGQQYF.

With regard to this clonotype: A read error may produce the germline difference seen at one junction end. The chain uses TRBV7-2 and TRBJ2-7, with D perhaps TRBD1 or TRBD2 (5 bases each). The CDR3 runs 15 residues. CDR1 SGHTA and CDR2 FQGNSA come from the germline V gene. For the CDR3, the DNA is TGTGCTAGCAGCCCATCCTCGGGACCGCTGGCCGAGCAGTACTTC. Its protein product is CASSPSSGPLAEQYF.

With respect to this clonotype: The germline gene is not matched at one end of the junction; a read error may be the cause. The CDR3 DNA follows: TGTGCCAGAAGCTTAGGGGCCCCCGACCAAGAGACCCAGTACTTC. This encodes CARSLGAPDQETQYF. The chain is built from TRBV7-9 and TRBJ2-5; D is perhaps TRBD1 (5 bases). The CDR3 contains 15 residues. Germline assignment: CDR1 SEHNR and CDR2 FQNEAQ (reference sequence).

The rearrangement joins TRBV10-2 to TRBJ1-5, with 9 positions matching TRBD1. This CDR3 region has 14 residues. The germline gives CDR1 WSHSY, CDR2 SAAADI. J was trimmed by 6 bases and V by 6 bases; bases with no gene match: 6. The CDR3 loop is CASSYTGGSQPQHF. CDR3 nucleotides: TGCGCCAGCAGCTATACAGGGGGCAGTCAGCCCCAGCATTTT.

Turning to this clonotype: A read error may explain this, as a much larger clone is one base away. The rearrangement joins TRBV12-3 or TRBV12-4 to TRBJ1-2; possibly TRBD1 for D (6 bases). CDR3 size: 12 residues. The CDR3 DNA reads TGTGCCAGCAGCCCACAGGGTTTTGGCTTCACCTTC. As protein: CASSPQGFGFTF.

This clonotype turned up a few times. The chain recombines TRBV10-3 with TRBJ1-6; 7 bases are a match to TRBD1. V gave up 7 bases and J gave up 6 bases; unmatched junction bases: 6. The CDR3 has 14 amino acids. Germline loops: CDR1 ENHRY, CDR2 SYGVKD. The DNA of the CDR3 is TGTGCCATCAATATGGACAGGAGTAATTCACCCCTCCACTTT. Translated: CAINMDRSNSPLHF.

Here the CDR3 DNA reads TGTGCCACCAGTGGTACACCCACCGGGGAGCTGTTTTTT. This encodes CATSGTPTGELFF. The chain carries TRBV24-1 and TRBJ2-2, with no clear D. Trimming cost V 5 bases and J 4 bases, with 7 bases left between them. Per the germline V gene, CDR1 is KGHDR and CDR2 is SFDVKD. This CDR3 contains 13 residues.

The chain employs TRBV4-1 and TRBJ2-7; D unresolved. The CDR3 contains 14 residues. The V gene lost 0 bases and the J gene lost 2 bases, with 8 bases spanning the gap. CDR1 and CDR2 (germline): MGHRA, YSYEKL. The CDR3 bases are TGCGCCAGCAGCCAAGATGCGTATACCTACGAGCAGTACTTC. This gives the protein CASSQDAYTYEQYF.

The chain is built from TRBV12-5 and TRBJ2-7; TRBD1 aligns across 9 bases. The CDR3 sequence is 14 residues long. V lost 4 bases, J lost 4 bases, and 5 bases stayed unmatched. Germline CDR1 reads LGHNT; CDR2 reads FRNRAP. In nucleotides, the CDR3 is TGTGCTAGTGGTTCCGGGACAGGGCTATACGAGCAGTACTTC. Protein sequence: CASGSGTGLYEQYF.